The clone carrying this TCR beta chain was counted only a few times. The data are from a study of early T cells in non-severe SARS-CoV-2 infection. Individually, cDNA molecules had unique molecular identifiers attached to them. TCRdb fed the 5' RACE reads into MiXCR, producing one record per CDR3 protein. The data hold roughly 35,000 distinct CDR3 sequences, with over 4.5% observed a single time. Germline assignment: CDR1 ENHRY and CDR2 SYGVKD. This CDR3 spans 12 amino acids. Trimming removed 4 bases from V and 1 base from J, with 4 bases in between. The sample taken for sequencing was whole blood. The rearrangement joins TRBV10-3 to TRBJ1-1, with D unresolved. The sequence derives from an adult who was a healthcare worker with PCR-confirmed SARS-CoV-2 infection or an uninfected control (not recorded which). The CDR3 here is CAISGENTEAFF. DNA of the CDR3: TGTGCCATCAGTGGGGAGAACACTGAAGCTTTCTTT.